This is a list of T cell receptor beta chains from one sample in a study of blood T cell repertoires in COVID-19. Here immunoSEQ multiplex PCR was the method, and the copy in TCRdb shows in-frame clones only, minus some. The sample yields hundreds of thousands of clones, roughly 86% seen once. The specimen was PBMCs or T cells enriched from blood (not recorded which). These receptors were taken from a woman aged 40 to 55 with acute COVID-19. Each CDR3 is given with its conserved first and last residue. Fields, in order: J gene, clone size, D gene, V gene, CDR3 DNA, CDR3 protein. A D gene is named only where the DNA matches it firmly. Clone size is not always given. Where it is, it says once, few, many or a class for expanded clones.

TRBJ1-6 . . TRBV2 TGTGCCAGCAAGGGAGCCTCCTATAATTCACCCCTCCACTTT CASKGASYNSPLHF
TRBJ1-1 . . TRBV4-1 TGCGCCAGCAGCCACTCCCAGACAGCAGGCGAAGCTTTCTTT CASSHSQTAGEAFF
TRBJ1-4 once . TRBV18 TGTGCCAGCTCACCCACAGGACAGTCGGCTAATGAAAAACTGTTTTTT CASSPTGQSANEKLFF
TRBJ1-1 . TRBD1 TRBV7-9 TGTGCCAGCAGCTTAGTCGGACAGGGTACTGAAGCTTTCTTT CASSLVGQGTEAFF
TRBJ2-3 . TRBD1 TRBV5-1 TGCGCCAGCAGCTTGGCGTATCGACAGGGAAACACAGATACGCAGTATTTT CASSLAYRQGNTDTQYF
TRBJ1-4 . . TRBV15 TGTGCCACCAGCAGAGCGAGGACAGATACTAATGAAAAACTGTTTTTT CATSRARTDTNEKLFF
TRBJ1-1 few . TRBV28 TGTGCCAGCAGTCCTCCAGGGCGCTTGAACACTGAAGCTTTCTTT CASSPPGRLNTEAFF
TRBJ1-4 . . TRBV7-6 TGTGCCAGCAGCTTAGGGGCCCCTTCCCAAAAACTGTTTTTT CASSLGAPSQKLFF
TRBJ2-6 . . TRBV5-4 TGTGCCAGCAGCTCAAAGAAAACGACAGGTAGAGATGGGGCCAACGTCCTGACTTTC CASSSKKTTGRDGANVLTF
TRBJ2-2 . . TRBV7-6 TGTGCCAGCAGCCTCAGGGAGGGGGGACCCGGGGAGCTGTTTTTT CASSLREGGPGELFF